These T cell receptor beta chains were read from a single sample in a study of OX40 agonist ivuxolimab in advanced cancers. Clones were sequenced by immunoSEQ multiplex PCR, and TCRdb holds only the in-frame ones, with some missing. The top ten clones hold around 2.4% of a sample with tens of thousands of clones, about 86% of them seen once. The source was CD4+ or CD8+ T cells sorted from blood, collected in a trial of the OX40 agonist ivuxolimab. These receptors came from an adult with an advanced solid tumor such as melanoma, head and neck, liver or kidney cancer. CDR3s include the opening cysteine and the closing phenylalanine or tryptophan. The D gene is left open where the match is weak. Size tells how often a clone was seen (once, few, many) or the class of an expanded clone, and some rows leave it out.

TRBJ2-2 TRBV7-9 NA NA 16 TGTGCCAGCAGTCTCGGGGACTTCCTGAACACCGGGGAGCTGTTTTTT CASSLGDFLNTGELFF
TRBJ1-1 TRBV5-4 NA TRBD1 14 TGTGCCAGCAGCTTGGGTACAGGGGGCACTGAAGCTTTCTTT CASSLGTGGTEAFF
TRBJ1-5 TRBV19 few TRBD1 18 TGTGCCAGTAGTATAGATCTACGCTTCGGGACAGGAGATCAGCCCCAGCATTTT CASSIDLRFGTGDQPQHF
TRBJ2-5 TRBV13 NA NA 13 TGTGCCAGCAGCTTAGAGGGTGCAGAGACCCAGTACTTC CASSLEGAETQYF
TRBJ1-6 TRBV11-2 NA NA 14 TGTGCCAGCAGCTTATCAGGGTATAATTCACCCCTCCACTTT CASSLSGYNSPLHF
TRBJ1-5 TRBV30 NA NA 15 TGTGCCTGGAGTCCTTTGGTAGGGCGCAATCAGCCCCAGCATTTT CAWSPLVGRNQPQHF
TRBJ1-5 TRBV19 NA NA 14 TGTGCCAGTATGGCGACCGGGACATATCAGCCCCAGCATTTT CASMATGTYQPQHF
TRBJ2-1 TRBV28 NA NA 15 TGTGCCAGCAGAACCGGAGGGGCAGGGTTCAATGAGCAGTTCTTC CASRTGGAGFNEQFF
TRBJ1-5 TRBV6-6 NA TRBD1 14 TGTGCCAGCAGTTGGACAGGGGTGGTGCAGCCCCAGCATTTT CASSWTGVVQPQHF
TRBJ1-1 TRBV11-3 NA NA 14 TGTGCCAGCAGCCCCTGGGGGGCCAACACTGAAGCTTTCTTT CASSPWGANTEAFF
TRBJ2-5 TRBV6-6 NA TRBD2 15 TGTGCCAGCAGTACGGGAGGACTAGCAAAAGAGACCCAGTACTTC CASSTGGLAKETQYF
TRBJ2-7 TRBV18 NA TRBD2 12 TGTGCCAGCTCACCTCGGGGGGAGGAGCAGTACTTC CASSPRGEEQYF
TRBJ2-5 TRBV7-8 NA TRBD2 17 TGTGCCAGCAGCTTACCAGCGCAGCGGGGGCGCGGGGAGACCCAGTACTTC CASSLPAQRGRGETQYF
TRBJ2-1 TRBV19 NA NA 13 TGTGCCAGTACTTCCCTCGCCTACAATGAGCAGTTCTTC CASTSLAYNEQFF
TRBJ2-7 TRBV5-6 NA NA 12 TGTGCCAGCAGCTTGGTAGGGTACGAGCAGTACTTC CASSLVGYEQYF
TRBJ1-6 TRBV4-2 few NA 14 TGTGCCAGCAGGGAGACGACAGTTAATTCACCCCTCCACTTT CASRETTVNSPLHF